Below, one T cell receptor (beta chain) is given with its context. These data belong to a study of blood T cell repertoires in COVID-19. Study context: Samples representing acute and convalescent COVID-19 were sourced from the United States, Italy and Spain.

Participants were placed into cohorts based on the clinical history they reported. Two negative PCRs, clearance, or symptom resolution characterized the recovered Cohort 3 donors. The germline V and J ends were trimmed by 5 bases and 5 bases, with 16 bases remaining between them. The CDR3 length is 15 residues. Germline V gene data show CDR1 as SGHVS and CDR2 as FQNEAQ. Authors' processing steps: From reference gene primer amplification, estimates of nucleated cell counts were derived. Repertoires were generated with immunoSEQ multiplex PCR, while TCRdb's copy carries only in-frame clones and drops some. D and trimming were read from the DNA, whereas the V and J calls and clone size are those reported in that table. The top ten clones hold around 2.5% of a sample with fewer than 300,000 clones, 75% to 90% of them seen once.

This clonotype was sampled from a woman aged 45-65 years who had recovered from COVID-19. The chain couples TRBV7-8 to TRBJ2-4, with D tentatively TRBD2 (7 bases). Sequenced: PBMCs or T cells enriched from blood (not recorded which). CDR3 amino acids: CASSQGGREQNIQYF. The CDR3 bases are TGTGCCAGCAGCCAAGGGGGGAGGGAACAAAACATTCAGTACTTC.